This T cell receptor (beta chain) was identified during a study of beta chain features in type 1 diabetes. Expressed TCRB transcripts were sequenced because the entire RNA isolate underwent reverse transcription. Some clones are missing from TCRdb's copy, which holds only in-frame ones; the method was immunoSEQ multiplex PCR. The repertoire holds roughly 450,000 clones, approximately 10% seen once, with approximately 0.05% in the top ten. V lost 4 bases and J lost 2, with 8 bases in between. The CDR3 is made up of 13 amino acids. From germline, CDR1 is MNHEY and CDR2 SMNVEV (reference sequence). This sequence joins TRBV27 and TRBJ1-2; D call uncertain. The source is a woman aged 18-30 years in good health. The sequenced sample was naive CD4+ T cells from blood. The CDR3 region is CASSSLWNYGYTF. The CDR3 DNA sequence: TGTGCCAGCAGTTCTCTATGGAACTATGGCTACACCTTC.